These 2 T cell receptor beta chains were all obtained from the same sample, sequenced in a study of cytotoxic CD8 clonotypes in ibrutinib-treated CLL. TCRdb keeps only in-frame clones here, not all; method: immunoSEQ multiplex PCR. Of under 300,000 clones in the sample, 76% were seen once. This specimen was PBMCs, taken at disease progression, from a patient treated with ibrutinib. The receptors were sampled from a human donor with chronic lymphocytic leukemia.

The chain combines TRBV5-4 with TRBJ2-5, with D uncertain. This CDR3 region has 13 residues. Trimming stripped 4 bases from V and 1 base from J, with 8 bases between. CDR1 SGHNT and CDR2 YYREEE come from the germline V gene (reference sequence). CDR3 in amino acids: CASSKDLQETQYF. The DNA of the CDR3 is TGTGCCAGCAGCAAGGACCTCCAAGAGACCCAGTACTTC.

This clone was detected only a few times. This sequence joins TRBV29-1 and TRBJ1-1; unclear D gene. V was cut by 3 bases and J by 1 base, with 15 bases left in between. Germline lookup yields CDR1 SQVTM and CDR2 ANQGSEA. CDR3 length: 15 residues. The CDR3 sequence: CSVEKSGWGNTEAFF. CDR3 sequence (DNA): TGCAGCGTTGAGAAGTCGGGGTGGGGGAACACTGAAGCTTTCTTT.